Here is one T cell receptor beta chain with its context. What it recognizes is unknown. Data came from immunoSEQ multiplex PCR; TCRdb stores just in-frame clones and leaves some out. The table includes some 72,000 clones, 70% to 90% detected once. V shed 4 bases and J shed 10 bases, with 17 bases lying between them. The CDR3 length is 14 residues. CDR1 LNHDA and CDR2 SQIVND come from the germline V gene (reference sequence). This entry is derived from a study of T cells in localized non-small cell lung cancer. Study findings and constraints: Uninvolved adjacent lung, not tumor, had the highest T cell clonality. Researchers found a median approximately 60 of the top 100 tumor clones in adjacent lung. Sequencing, confined to only one tumor region, leaves heterogeneity possible. Greater blood T cell density accompanied longer overall survival.

The sequence was collected from a man aged 35-69 years with stage I lung adenocarcinoma. The chain has TRBV19 and TRBJ2-1, with D possibly TRBD2 on 6 matching bases. The sample here was peripheral blood, taken before any cancer treatment. The CDR3 nucleotides are TGTGCCAGTAGTACAACAGCCGGGAGTCCCGAGCAGTTCTTC. It is translated as CASSTTAGSPEQFF.